The 27 T cell receptor beta chains below all came from one sample that was sequenced in a study of OX40 agonist ivuxolimab in advanced cancers. Generated by immunoSEQ multiplex PCR, the TCRdb table keeps only in-frame clones and is missing some. The table includes around 60,000 clones, roughly 80% detected once. The specimen was CD4+ or CD8+ T cells sorted from blood, collected in a trial of the OX40 agonist ivuxolimab. The receptors originated from an adult with an advanced solid tumor such as melanoma, head and neck, liver or kidney cancer.

The chain has TRBV2 and TRBJ2-2; TRBD2 matches at 8 bases. The V segment lost 7 bases and the J segment 5 bases; nucleotides outside the gene matches: 12. CDR3 length: 16 residues. CDR1 and CDR2 from the germline V gene are SNHLY and FYNNEI. CDR3 region: CASIFRAGVRTGELFF. The CDR3 DNA follows: TGTGCCAGCATTTTTAGAGCGGGAGTTCGGACCGGGGAGCTGTTTTTT.

The chain recombines TRBV27 with TRBJ1-1; D is unclear. V was cut by 6 bases and J by 1 base, with 12 bases left in between. CDR3 length equals 14 residues. The germline V gene has CDR1 MNHEY and CDR2 SMNVEV (reference sequence). CDR3 nucleotides: TGTGCCAGCAGATCGGGAGACTCGAACACTGAAGCTTTCTTT. The encoded protein is CASRSGDSNTEAFF.

J is TRBJ2-7 and V is TRBV7-2; 13 nucleotides match TRBD2. J gave up 4 bases and V 4 bases, and 10 bases lay outside the gene matches. This CDR3 is 17 amino acids long. CDR1 SGHTA and CDR2 FQGNSA come from the germline V gene. CDR3 coding DNA: TGTGCCAGCAGCTCCCCCCCGGGACTAGCGGGGCTTTACGAGCAGTACTTC. This encodes CASSSPPGLAGLYEQYF.

This chain joins TRBV11-1 and TRBJ2-2, with TRBD1 matching 7 bases. Germline-derived CDR1 and CDR2 are SGHAT and FQDESV (reference sequence). Germline trimming cut 2 bases from V and 1 base from J; bases unmatched to any gene: 7. This CDR3 comprises 17 residues. In DNA form, the CDR3 reads TGTGCCAGCAGCTTAACTCCGCGACAGGGGAACACCGGGGAGCTGTTTTTT. Translating it yields CASSLTPRQGNTGELFF.

As to this clone: This sample also contains other DNA sequences that code for the same CDR3. V gene TRBV7-9 combines with J gene TRBJ1-4; D not certain. In germline, CDR1 is SEHNR, CDR2 FQNEAQ (reference sequence). The CDR3 consists of 12 residues. The V gene lost 1 base and the J gene lost 8 bases, with 5 bases spanning the gap. The CDR3: CASSLGGEKLFF. CDR3 DNA: TGTGCCAGCAGCTTAGGGGGAGAAAAACTGTTTTTT.

V usage is TRBV5-1 and J usage is TRBJ2-1, with 12 bases lining up with TRBD2. The CDR3 is 15 amino acids. Germline assignment: CDR1 SGHRS and CDR2 YFSETQ. Losses at the gene ends were 3 bases for V and 7 bases for J; bases not matched to a gene: 5. CDR3 sequence (DNA): TGCGCCAGCAGCTCCGGGACTAGCGGGTATAATGAGCAGTTCTTC. Its protein is CASSSGTSGYNEQFF.

This chain links TRBV2 with TRBJ1-6; D is unclear. Trimming shortened V by 4 bases and J by 7 bases, and 11 bases separated the two germline ends. The germline V gene encodes CDR1 SNHLY and CDR2 FYNNEI. This CDR3 has 14 amino acids. The CDR3 DNA reads as TGTGCCAGCAGTGTGTTCCAAGGGAATTCACCCCTCCACTTT. As protein: CASSVFQGNSPLHF.

The CDR3 nucleotides read TGTGCCAGCAGTAAAGGAGAGGCTAGCACAGATACGCAGTATTTT. This translates into CASSKGEASTDTQYF. The chain employs TRBV4-2 and TRBJ2-3; D not resolved. The CDR3 covers 15 residues. Germline assignment: CDR1 LGHNA and CDR2 YNFKEQ. Trimming cost V 6 bases and J 0 bases, with 13 bases left between them.

V is TRBV19 and J is TRBJ1-4; D is undetermined. The ends were cut back, 0 bases at V and 7 bases at J, with 15 bases in the middle. The CDR3 consists of 16 residues. Germline V gene lookup returns CDR1 LNHDA and CDR2 SQIVND (reference sequence). In DNA, the CDR3 is TGTGCCAGTAGTATAGATCACGCAATTAGAGGTGAAAAACTGTTTTTT. Protein product: CASSIDHAIRGEKLFF.

The chain has TRBV4-2 and TRBJ2-3, with TRBD2 as a possible D gene (5 bases). Trimming took 1 base from V and 9 from J, leaving 14 bases between them. This CDR3 is 14 amino acids long. Germline assignment: CDR1 LGHNA and CDR2 YNFKEQ. The CDR3 bases are TGTGCCAGCAGCCAAGTTTGGAACGGGGTCACGCAGTATTTT. It specifies CASSQVWNGVTQYF.

This sequence joins TRBV9 and TRBJ1-2; D not certain. From germline, CDR1 is SGDLS and CDR2 YYNGEE. The germline V and J ends were trimmed by 0 bases and 3 bases, with 12 bases remaining between them. CDR3 length equals 15 residues. CDR3 coding DNA: TGTGCCAGCAGCGTAGAAACCGAACCTTACTATGGCTACACCTTC. The encoded protein is CASSVETEPYYGYTF.

The CDR3 bases are TGTGCCAGCAGCCCCGCGGGGGCTGGGGCCAACGTCCTGACTTTC. The encoded protein is CASSPAGAGANVLTF. The genes are TRBV5-5 and TRBJ2-6; 7 bases align to TRBD2. Per germline, CDR1 SGHKS and CDR2 YYEKEE (reference sequence). The CDR3 runs to 15 residues. Trimming cost V 4 bases and J 2 bases; bases outside gene matches: 3.

The chain couples TRBV19 to TRBJ1-2, with D uncertain. Trimming took 7 bases from V and 1 from J, leaving 22 bases between them. Germline CDR1 reads LNHDA; CDR2 reads SQIVND (reference sequence). The CDR3 contains 17 residues. The CDR3 DNA sequence: TGTGCCAGTACTCCCCCACGGCTAGGTAGAAGTAACTATGGCTACACCTTC. Translated: CASTPPRLGRSNYGYTF.

The chain joins TRBV11-2 to TRBJ2-2; 8 bases are shared with TRBD2. V lost 5 bases, J lost 7 bases, and 15 bases stayed unmatched. This CDR3 contains 17 residues. CDR1 and CDR2 (germline): SGHAT, FQNNGV. The CDR3 sequence: CASSPPVYAGGNGELFF. CDR3 DNA: TGTGCCAGCAGCCCCCCCGTCTACGCGGGAGGTAACGGGGAGCTGTTTTTT.

This chain joins TRBV2 and TRBJ1-1; D remains unclear. The germline V gene encodes CDR1 SNHLY and CDR2 FYNNEI. Trimming removed 0 bases from V and 3 bases from J, with 8 bases in between. The length of the CDR3 is 14 residues. The CDR3 here is CASSEAPNYTEAFF. The CDR3 region has the DNA TGTGCCAGCAGTGAAGCGCCGAATTACACTGAAGCTTTCTTT. The variable domain in full, completed from reference TRBV2 and TRBJ1-1, reads EPEVTQTPSHQVTQMGQEVILRCVPISNHLYFYWYRQILGQKVEFLVSFYNNEISEKSEIFDDQFSVERPDGSNFTLKIRSTKLEDSAMYFCASSEAPNYTEAFFGQGTRLTVV.

The chain recombines TRBV27 with TRBJ1-2, with 8 bases matching TRBD1. Germline V gene lookup returns CDR1 MNHEY and CDR2 SMNVEV (reference sequence). The V gene end was trimmed by 5 bases and the J gene end by 4 bases; junction bases not matched to a gene: 18. CDR3 size: 18 residues. CDR3 sequence: CASSLSSGQVGVGYGYTF. The CDR3 DNA sequence: TGTGCCAGCAGTCTCTCCTCGGGACAGGTGGGGGTCGGCTATGGCTACACCTTC.

J is TRBJ2-5 and V is TRBV14; maybe TRBD2 (5 bases). This CDR3 is built from 14 residues. Germline V gives CDR1 SGHDN, CDR2 FVKESK. Trimming stripped 4 bases from V and 2 bases from J, with 11 bases between. The CDR3 DNA reads TGTGCCAGCAGCCGAGTCGGGGAACAAGAGACCCAGTACTTC. As protein: CASSRVGEQETQYF.

CDR3 residues: CASSVSGQGNQPQHF. Here the CDR3 DNA reads TGTGCCAGCAGTGTGTCTGGGCAGGGCAATCAGCCCCAGCATTTT. The chain has TRBV2 and TRBJ1-5; D is unclear. V lost 4 bases, J lost 2 bases, and 12 bases lay in between. CDR3 length equals 15 residues. CDR1 SNHLY and CDR2 FYNNEI come from the germline V gene.

The chain combines TRBV28 with TRBJ2-1, with D perhaps TRBD1 or TRBD2 (6 bases each). V was pared by 3 bases and J by 9 bases, with 15 bases between. This CDR3 region has 14 residues. From germline, CDR1 is MDHEN and CDR2 SYDVKM. This chain's CDR3 is CASSLAGHRGEQFF. The CDR3 DNA reads TGTGCCAGCAGTTTGGCGGGACATCGAGGTGAGCAGTTCTTC. The full variable domain, with the rest looked up from reference TRBV28 and TRBJ2-1, is DVKVTQSSRYLVKRTGEKVFLECVQDMDHENMFWYRQDPGLGLRLIYFSYDVKMKEKGDIPEGYSVSREKKERFSLILESASTNQTSMYLCASSLAGHRGEQFFGPGTRLTVL.

The CDR3: CASSGSPGTGVTEAFF. CDR3 coding DNA: TGTGCCAGCAGTGGAAGTCCCGGGACAGGGGTGACTGAAGCTTTCTTT. The chain has TRBV13 and TRBJ1-1; 10 bases map to TRBD1. V was clipped by 6 bases and J by 5 bases; unmatched bases: 12. The CDR3 runs 16 residues. Germline V lookup: CDR1 PRHDT, CDR2 FYEKMQ (reference sequence). Filled out from reference TRBV13 and TRBJ1-1, the complete variable domain reads AAGVIQSPRHLIKEKRETATLKCYPIPRHDTVYWYQQGPGQDPQFLISFYEKMQSDKGSIPDRFSAQQFSDYHSELNMSSLELGDSALYFCASSGSPGTGVTEAFFGQGTRLTVV.

This clone was counted only a few times. The chain uses TRBV11-2 and TRBJ2-3, with unresolved D. The CDR3 runs 12 residues. Germline CDR1 and CDR2: SGHAT and FQNNGV. V lost 4 bases, J lost 2 bases, and 4 bases lay in between. CDR3 protein: CASSSYTDTQYF. In nucleotides, the CDR3 is TGTGCCAGCAGCTCCTACACAGATACGCAGTATTTT.

The V call is TRBV2, the J call TRBJ1-5; a weak D match, TRBD1 (5 bases). V was pared by 0 bases and J by 7 bases, with 10 bases between. The CDR3 runs to 14 residues. Germline loops: CDR1 SNHLY, CDR2 FYNNEI. For the CDR3, the DNA is TGTGCCAGCAGTGAAGCTCAGGGTTGGCAGCCCCAGCATTTT. This encodes CASSEAQGWQPQHF.

The chain links TRBV27 to TRBJ2-7; D is ambiguous. Germline loops: CDR1 MNHEY, CDR2 SMNVEV (reference sequence). The CDR3 length is 15 residues. With 6 bases removed from V and 0 bases from J, the gap between germline ends came to 15 bases. The CDR3 region has the DNA TGTGCCAGCAGCCAGATGCCGTGGAGCTCCTACGAGCAGTACTTC. Its protein product is CASSQMPWSSYEQYF.

The chain recombines TRBV5-4 with TRBJ2-1; 7 bases agree with TRBD2. V lost 6 bases and J lost 8; bases outside the gene matches: 8. The germline V gene encodes CDR1 SGHNT and CDR2 YYREEE (reference sequence). This CDR3 is built from 13 residues. DNA of the CDR3: TGTGCCAGCAACCTGGCGGGAGAAGATGAGCAGTTCTTC. Its protein is CASNLAGEDEQFF.

This clone was picked up a small number of times. Since the CDR3 does not end with the conserved phenylalanine or tryptophan, this likely comes from a read error. Because the CDR3's place on the DNA is in doubt, the DNA is left out and the CDR3 is given as listed by TCRdb. This chain links TRBV12-2 with TRBJ2-7; TRBD1, the table's D call, lacks a check against the DNA. TRBV12-2 constitutes a pseudogene. The CDR3 length is 10 residues, termini included. CDR3 protein: CASRLATEGA.

This clone has only a few counts. The gene calls are TRBV5-1 and TRBJ1-2; TRBD1 matches at 7 bases. V gave up 2 bases and J gave up 4 bases; unmatched junction bases: 11. This CDR3 is built from 16 residues. CDR1 SGHRS and CDR2 YFSETQ come from the germline V gene. The CDR3 loop reads CASSFGTAPLTYGYTF. CDR3 DNA: TGCGCCAGCAGCTTCGGGACAGCCCCACTCACCTATGGCTACACCTTC.

The J gene is TRBJ1-1, the V gene TRBV7-6, with 7 bases fitting TRBD1. The CDR3 length is 15 residues. Losses at the gene ends were 2 bases for V and 11 bases for J; bases not matched to a gene: 14. Germline V CDR1 and CDR2: SGHVS, FNYEAQ. The CDR3, as DNA: TGTGCCAGCAGCTTATCTGAGAGACAGGGTGGTACGGCTTTCTTT. Amino acid sequence: CASSLSERQGGTAFF.